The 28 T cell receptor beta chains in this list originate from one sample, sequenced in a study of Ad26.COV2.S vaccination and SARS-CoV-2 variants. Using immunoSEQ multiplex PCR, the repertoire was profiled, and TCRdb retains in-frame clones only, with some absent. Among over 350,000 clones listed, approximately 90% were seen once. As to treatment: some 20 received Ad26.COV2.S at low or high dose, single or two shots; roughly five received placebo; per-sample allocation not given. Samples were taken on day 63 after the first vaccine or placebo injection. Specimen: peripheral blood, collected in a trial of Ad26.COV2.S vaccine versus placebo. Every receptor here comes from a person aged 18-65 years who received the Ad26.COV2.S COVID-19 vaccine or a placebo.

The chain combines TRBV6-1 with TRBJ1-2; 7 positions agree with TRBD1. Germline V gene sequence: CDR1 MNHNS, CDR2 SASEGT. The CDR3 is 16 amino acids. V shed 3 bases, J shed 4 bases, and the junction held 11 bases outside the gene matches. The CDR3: CASSDQTGRSLYGYTF. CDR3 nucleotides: TGTGCCAGCAGTGACCAGACAGGGCGGAGTCTCTATGGCTACACCTTC.

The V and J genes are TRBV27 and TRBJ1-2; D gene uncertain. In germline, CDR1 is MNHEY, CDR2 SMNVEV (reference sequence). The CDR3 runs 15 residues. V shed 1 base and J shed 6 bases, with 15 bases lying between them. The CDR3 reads CASSLFRASVDGYTF. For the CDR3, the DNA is TGTGCCAGCAGTTTATTTCGGGCCAGCGTCGATGGCTACACCTTC.

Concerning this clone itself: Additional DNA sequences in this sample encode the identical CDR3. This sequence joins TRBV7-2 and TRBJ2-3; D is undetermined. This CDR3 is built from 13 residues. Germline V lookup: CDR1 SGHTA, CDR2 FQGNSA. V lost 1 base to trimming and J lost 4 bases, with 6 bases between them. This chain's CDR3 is CASSLVSADTQYF. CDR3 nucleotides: TGTGCCAGCAGCTTAGTGTCGGCAGATACGCAGTATTTT.

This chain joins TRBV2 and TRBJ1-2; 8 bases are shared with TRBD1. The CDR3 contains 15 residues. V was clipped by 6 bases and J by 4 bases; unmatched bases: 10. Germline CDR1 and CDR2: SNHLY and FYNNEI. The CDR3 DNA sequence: TGTGCCAGCAGAACGACAGGGGCCGCTCTCTATGGCTACACCTTC. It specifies CASRTTGAALYGYTF.

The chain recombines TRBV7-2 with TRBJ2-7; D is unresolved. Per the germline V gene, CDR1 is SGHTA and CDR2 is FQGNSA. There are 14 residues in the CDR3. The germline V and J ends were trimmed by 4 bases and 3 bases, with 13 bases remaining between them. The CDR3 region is CASSSGLLLYEQYF. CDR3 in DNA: TGTGCCAGCAGCTCAGGATTACTCCTCTACGAGCAGTACTTC.

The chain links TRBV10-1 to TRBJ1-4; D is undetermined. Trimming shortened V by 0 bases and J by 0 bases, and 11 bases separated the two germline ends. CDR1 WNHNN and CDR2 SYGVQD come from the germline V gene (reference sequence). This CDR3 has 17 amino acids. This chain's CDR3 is CASSESTRGATNEKLFF. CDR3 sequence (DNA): TGCGCCAGCAGTGAGTCGACTCGGGGAGCAACTAATGAAAAACTGTTTTTT.

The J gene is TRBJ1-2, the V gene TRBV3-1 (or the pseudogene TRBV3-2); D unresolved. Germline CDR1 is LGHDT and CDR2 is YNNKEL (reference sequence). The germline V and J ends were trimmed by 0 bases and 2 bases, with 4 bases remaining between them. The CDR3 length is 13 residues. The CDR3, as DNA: TGTGCCAGCAGCCAAGAACTGAACTATGGCTACACCTTC. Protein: CASSQELNYGYTF.

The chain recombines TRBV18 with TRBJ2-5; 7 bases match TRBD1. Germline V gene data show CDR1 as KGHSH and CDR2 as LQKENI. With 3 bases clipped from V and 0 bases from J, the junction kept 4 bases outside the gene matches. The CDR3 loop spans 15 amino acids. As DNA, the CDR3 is TGTGCCAGCTCACCTACACAGGGGAACCAAGAGACCCAGTACTTC. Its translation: CASSPTQGNQETQYF.

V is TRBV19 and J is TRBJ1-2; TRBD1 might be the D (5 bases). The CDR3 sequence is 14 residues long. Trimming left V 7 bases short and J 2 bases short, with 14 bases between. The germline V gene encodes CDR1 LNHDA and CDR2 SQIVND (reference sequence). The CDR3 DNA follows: TGTGCCAGTACCTGGGGGGGTTACAACTATGGCTACACCTTC. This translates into CASTWGGYNYGYTF.

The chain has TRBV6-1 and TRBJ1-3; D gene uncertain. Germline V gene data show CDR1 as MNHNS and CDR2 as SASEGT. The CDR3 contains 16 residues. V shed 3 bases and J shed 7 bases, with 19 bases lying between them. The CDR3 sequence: CASSEPRRSGLNTIYF. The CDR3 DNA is TGTGCCAGCAGTGAGCCCCGTCGATCGGGTCTGAACACCATATATTTT.

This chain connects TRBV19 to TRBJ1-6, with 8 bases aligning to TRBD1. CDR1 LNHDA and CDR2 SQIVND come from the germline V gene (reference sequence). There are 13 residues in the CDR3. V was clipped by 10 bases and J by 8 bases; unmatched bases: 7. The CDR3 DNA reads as TGTGCCACCGGACAGGGTATTGATTCACCCCTCCACTTT. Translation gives CATGQGIDSPLHF.

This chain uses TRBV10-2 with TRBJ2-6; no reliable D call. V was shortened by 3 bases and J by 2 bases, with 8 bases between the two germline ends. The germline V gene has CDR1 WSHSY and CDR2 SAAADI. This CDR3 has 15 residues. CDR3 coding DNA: TGCGCCAGCAGTGAATTGATTGCTGGGGCCAACGTCCTGACTTTC. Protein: CASSELIAGANVLTF.

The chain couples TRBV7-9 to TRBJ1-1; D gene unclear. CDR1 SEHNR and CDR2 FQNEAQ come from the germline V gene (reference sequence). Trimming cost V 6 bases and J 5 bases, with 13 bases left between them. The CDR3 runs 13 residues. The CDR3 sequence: CASSPAPLTEAFF. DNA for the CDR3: TGTGCCAGCAGTCCCGCCCCGCTTACTGAAGCTTTCTTT.

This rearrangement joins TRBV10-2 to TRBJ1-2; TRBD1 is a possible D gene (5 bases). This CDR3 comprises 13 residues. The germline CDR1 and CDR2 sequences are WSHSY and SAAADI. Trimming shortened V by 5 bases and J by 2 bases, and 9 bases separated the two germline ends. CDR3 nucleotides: TGCGCCAGCAGTCAAGACAGCAACTATGGCTACACCTTC. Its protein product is CASSQDSNYGYTF.

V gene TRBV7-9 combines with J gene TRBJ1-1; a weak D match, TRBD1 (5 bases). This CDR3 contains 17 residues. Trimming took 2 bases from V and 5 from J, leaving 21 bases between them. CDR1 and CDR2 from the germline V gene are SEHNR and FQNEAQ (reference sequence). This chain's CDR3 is CASSLQKFGRERTEAFF. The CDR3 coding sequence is TGTGCCAGCAGCTTACAGAAATTTGGCAGGGAGAGAACTGAAGCTTTCTTT.

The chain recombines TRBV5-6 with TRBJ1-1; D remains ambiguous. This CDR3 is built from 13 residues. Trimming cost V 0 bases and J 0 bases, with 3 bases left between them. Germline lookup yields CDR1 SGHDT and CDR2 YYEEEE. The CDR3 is CASSLDMNTEAFF. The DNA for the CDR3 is TGTGCCAGCAGCTTGGATATGAACACTGAAGCTTTCTTT.

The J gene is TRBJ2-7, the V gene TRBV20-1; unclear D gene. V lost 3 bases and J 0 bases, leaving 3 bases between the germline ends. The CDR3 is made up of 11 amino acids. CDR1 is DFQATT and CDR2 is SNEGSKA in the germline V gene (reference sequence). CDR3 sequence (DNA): TGCAGTGCTAGTGGCTCCTACGAGCAGTACTTC. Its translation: CSASGSYEQYF.

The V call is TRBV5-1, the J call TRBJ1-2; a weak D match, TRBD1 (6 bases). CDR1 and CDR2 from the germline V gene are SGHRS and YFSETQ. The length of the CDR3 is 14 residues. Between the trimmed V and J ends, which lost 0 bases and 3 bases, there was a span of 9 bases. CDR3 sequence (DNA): TGCGCCAGCAGCTTGGGGGGGCTGGACTATGGCTACACCTTC. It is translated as CASSLGGLDYGYTF. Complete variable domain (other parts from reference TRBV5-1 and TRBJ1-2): KAGVTQTPRYLIKTRGQQVTLSCSPISGHRSVSWYQQTPGQGLQFLFEYFSETQRNKGNFPGRFSGRQFSNSRSEMNVSTLELGDSALYLCASSLGGLDYGYTFGSGTRLTVV.

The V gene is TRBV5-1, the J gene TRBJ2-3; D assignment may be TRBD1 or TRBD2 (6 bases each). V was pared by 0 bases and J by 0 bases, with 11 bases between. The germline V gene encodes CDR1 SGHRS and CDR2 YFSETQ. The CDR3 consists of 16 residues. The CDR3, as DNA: TGCGCCAGCAGCTTGGAAAGGGGGGCGAGCACAGATACGCAGTATTTT. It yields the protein CASSLERGASTDTQYF.

CDR3 loop: CASSQGSGGSYGYTF. Written as DNA, the CDR3 is TGTGCCAGCAGCCAAGGGTCTGGGGGCAGCTATGGCTACACCTTC. This chain joins TRBV3-1 (or the pseudogene TRBV3-2) and TRBJ1-2, with D perhaps matching TRBD1 (6 bases). CDR1 is LGHDT, CDR2 YNNKEL, per germline (reference sequence). This CDR3 has 15 amino acids. V lost 1 base to trimming and J lost 4 bases, with 13 bases between them.

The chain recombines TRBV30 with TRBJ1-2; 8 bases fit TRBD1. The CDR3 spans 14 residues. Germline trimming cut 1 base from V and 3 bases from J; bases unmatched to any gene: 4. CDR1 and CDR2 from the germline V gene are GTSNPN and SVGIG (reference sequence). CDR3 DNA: TGTGCCTGGAGTGCGGCGGACAGGGACTATGGCTACACCTTC. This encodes CAWSAADRDYGYTF.

CDR3 bases: TGTGCCAGCAGTACAGGGGGGGGTGAAAAACTGTTTTTT. This gives the protein CASSTGGGEKLFF. This rearrangement joins TRBV5-4 to TRBJ1-4, with 8 bases aligning to TRBD1. Germline CDR1 is SGHNT and CDR2 is YYREEE (reference sequence). V gave up 5 bases and J gave up 7 bases; unmatched junction bases: 4. The length of the CDR3 is 13 residues.

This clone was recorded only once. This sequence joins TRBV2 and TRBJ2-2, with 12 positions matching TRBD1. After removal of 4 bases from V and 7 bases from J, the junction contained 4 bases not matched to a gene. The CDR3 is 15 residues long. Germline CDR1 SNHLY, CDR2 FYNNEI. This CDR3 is CASSGDRGQGGELFF. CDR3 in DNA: TGTGCCAGCAGTGGGGACAGGGGGCAAGGCGGGGAGCTGTTTTTT.

CDR3 nucleotides: TGCGCCAGCAGCATATCCCTGACCTCTGGAAACACCATATATTTT. Encoded protein: CASSISLTSGNTIYF. The genes are TRBV4-3 and TRBJ1-3; D gene unclear. Trimming cost V 5 bases and J 0 bases, with 11 bases left between them. The CDR3 runs 15 residues. Looked up from germline, CDR1 is LGHNA and CDR2 is YSLEER.

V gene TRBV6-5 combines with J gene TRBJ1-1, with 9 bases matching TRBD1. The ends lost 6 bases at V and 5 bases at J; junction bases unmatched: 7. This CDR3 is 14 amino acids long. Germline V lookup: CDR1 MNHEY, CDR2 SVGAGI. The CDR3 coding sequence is TGTGCCAGCAGACAGGGGGCGGATAAAACTGAAGCTTTCTTT. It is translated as CASRQGADKTEAFF.

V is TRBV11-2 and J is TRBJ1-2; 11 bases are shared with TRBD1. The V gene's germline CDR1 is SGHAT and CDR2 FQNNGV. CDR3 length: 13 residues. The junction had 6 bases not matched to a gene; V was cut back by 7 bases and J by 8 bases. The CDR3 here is CASNTDRGQGYTF. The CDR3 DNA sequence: TGTGCCAGCAACACGGACAGGGGGCAGGGCTACACCTTC.

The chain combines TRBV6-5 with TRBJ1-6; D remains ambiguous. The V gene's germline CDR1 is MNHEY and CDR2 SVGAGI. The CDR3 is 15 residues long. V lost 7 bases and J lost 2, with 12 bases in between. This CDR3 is CASTPERTYNSPLHF. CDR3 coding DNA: TGTGCCAGCACCCCGGAAAGGACCTATAATTCACCCCTCCACTTT.

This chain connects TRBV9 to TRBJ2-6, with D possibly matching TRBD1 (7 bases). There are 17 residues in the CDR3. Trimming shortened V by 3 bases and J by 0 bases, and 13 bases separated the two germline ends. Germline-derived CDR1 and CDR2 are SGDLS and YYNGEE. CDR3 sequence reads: CASSEGAEGSGANVLTF. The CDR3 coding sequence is TGTGCCAGCAGCGAGGGGGCGGAGGGCTCTGGGGCCAACGTCCTGACTTTC.